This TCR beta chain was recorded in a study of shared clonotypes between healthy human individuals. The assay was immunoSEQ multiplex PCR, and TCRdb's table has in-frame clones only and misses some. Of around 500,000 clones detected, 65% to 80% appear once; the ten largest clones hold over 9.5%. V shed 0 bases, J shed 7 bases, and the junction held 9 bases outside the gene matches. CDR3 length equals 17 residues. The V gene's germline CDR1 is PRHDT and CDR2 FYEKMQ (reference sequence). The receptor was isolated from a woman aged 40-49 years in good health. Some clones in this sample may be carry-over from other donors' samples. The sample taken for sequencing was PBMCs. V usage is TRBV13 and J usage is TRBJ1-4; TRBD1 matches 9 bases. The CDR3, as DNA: TGTGCCAGCAGCTTAGGAGCGCCGGGACAGGGTGGTGAAAAACTGTTTTTT. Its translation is CASSLGAPGQGGEKLFF. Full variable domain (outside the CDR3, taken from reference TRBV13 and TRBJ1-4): AAGVIQSPRHLIKEKRETATLKCYPIPRHDTVYWYQQGPGQDPQFLISFYEKMQSDKGSIPDRFSAQQFSDYHSELNMSSLELGDSALYFCASSLGAPGQGGEKLFFGSGTQLSVL.